These T cell receptor beta chains were read from a single sample in a study of beta chain features in type 1 diabetes. The data were produced by immunoSEQ multiplex PCR, yet TCRdb's version contains in-frame clones alone and is incomplete. This sample has 500,000 to 650,000 clones, with 9.5% to 15% found just once. Sequencing was carried out using naive CD4+ T cells from blood. The receptors stem from a man aged 30-40 years with type 1 diabetes. The CDR3 runs from the conserved cysteine through the conserved F or W. A D gene is named only where the DNA matches it firmly. The listing skips clone size in some rows; elsewhere it reads once, few, many or a size class.

D gene	V gene	clone size	J gene	CDR3 DNA	CDR3 protein
TRBD1	TRBV6-5	few	TRBJ2-1	TGTGCCAGCAGTGGGCGGGACAGGGGATTCAAGCAGTTCTTC	CASSGRDRGFKQFF
NA	TRBV14	few	TRBJ1-3	TGTGCCAGCAGCGCATATACTTCTGGAAACACCATATATTTT	CASSAYTSGNTIYF
NA	TRBV10-3	NA	TRBJ2-3	TGTGCCATCAGTCCCGCAGGGAAGCAGTATTTT	CAISPAGKQYF
NA	TRBV9	NA	TRBJ1-1	TGTGCCAGCAGCCCGAGGACAGAGAACACTGAAGCTTTCTTT	CASSPRTENTEAFF
NA	TRBV7-2	few	TRBJ1-3	TGTGCCAGCAGTCGGAATCAGGGCGCTGGAAACACCATATATTTT	CASSRNQGAGNTIYF
TRBD1	TRBV14	NA	TRBJ2-5	TGTGCCAGCAGCCCTGGGACAGGGGGACGTGGGGAGACCCAGTACTTC	CASSPGTGGRGETQYF
TRBD1	TRBV4-2	few	TRBJ1-5	TGTGCCAGCAGTCCGACTGACAGGGAAGGCAATCAGCCCCAGCATTTT	CASSPTDREGNQPQHF
TRBD2	TRBV11-2	few	TRBJ2-3	TGTGCCAGCAGCTTTCTGACGGGGGGGAGCACAGATACGCAGTATTTT	CASSFLTGGSTDTQYF
NA	TRBV4-2	NA	TRBJ2-1	TGTGCCAGCAGCTTGGCAGGGGTAATGGGGTCCTACAATGAGCAGTTCTTC	CASSLAGVMGSYNEQFF
NA	TRBV19	few	TRBJ2-5	TGTGCCAGTATCCGGCTAGCCCTCGGAGCCGGTTTAGAGACCCAGTACTTC	CASIRLALGAGLETQYF
NA	TRBV4-3	few	TRBJ2-3	TGCGCCAGCAGCCCCCGGCGGGCCGATACGCAGTATTTT	CASSPRRADTQYF
TRBD1	TRBV29-1	few	TRBJ1-3	TGCAGCGGCCTCGGGACAGGGGGCGCACGTGGAAACACCATATATTTT	CSGLGTGGARGNTIYF
NA	TRBV21-1	NA	TRBJ1-2	TGTGCCAGCAGTAAGCGGACGGATGGCTACACCTTC	CASSKRTDGYTF
NA	TRBV7-9	NA	TRBJ1-6	TGTGCCAGCAGTACCCAGCTTGGGAGCTCCTATAATTCACCCCTCCACTTT	CASSTQLGSSYNSPLHF
TRBD1	TRBV9	NA	TRBJ1-2	TGTGCCAGCAGCGTAGGAAGACCGACAGGGCCCGTACCTAACTATGGCTACACCTTC	CASSVGRPTGPVPNYGYTF
TRBD1	TRBV20-1	few	TRBJ2-7	TGCAGTGCTGGGACAGCCTACGAGCAGTACTTC	CSAGTAYEQYF
NA	TRBV29-1	NA	TRBJ2-3	TGCAGCGCGCAGACTGCCCGTGGCACAGATACGCAGTATTTT	CSAQTARGTDTQYF
TRBD1	TRBV27	NA	TRBJ2-7	TGTGCCAGCAGAAGGGACAGGTCGCCGAGGTCCTACGAGCAGTACTTC	CASRRDRSPRSYEQYF